The sequence of this TCR beta chain was determined in a study of neurological immune-mediated disorders (dated by TCRdb to between 2018 and 2021). With regard to the full study: Using UMI-based sequencing, the study compared peripheral blood TCR-beta repertoires from patients with HTLV-I-associated myelopathy (HAM/TSP), patients with multiple sclerosis, and healthy controls. The approximately 98 TCR-beta libraries included longitudinal samples, technical triplicates and paired sorted CD4+ and CD8+ T-cell subsets alongside PBMC samples. To precisely calculate how much the frequency of each individual clone varied, libraries were sequenced in technical triplicate. The cohort comprised roughly 69 subjects: about 15 HAM/TSP patients, around 34 multiple sclerosis patients and around 20 healthy controls.

Study-wide findings and limitations: TCR clonal expansion was greatest in HAM/TSP patients and smallest in MS patients, who ranked below even healthy controls. No identical CDR3 amino acid sequences were shared among expanded clones across subjects, suggesting private TCR-beta repertoires in all groups.

This sample's time point label indicates: technical triplicate 3. For unsorted PBMC libraries, 2 million PBMCs were used after storage in RNAlater at -80 degrees C until RNA extraction. PBMCs were separated from peripheral blood using Ficoll-Hypaque density gradient centrifugation and then cryopreserved in liquid nitrogen. This clonotype showed up many times. It lacks a known antigen. Per-base qualities were not stored, and no clone one base away is much larger. V and J lose 4 bases and 4 bases, and a span of 19 bases separates them. The CDR3 measures 16 amino acids from cysteine to phenylalanine. Kept here is only the CDR3 DNA, which spans 48 bases and is read in frame from base 1. cDNA was synthesized by template-switch 5'RACE using a primer with a 10-nucleotide random unique molecular identifier that tagged each TCR transcript. Every sequencing run covered 15-18 subjects and yielded more than 160 million TCR-beta sequences. The RNeasy kit was used for extraction of total RNA. The KAPA Real-time Library Amplification kit was used to amplify TCR-beta VDJ regions with primers for the TCR constant region and the 5'RACE anchor. Sample indexes and Illumina adaptors were added in a first PCR, after which library yield was increased in a second PCR. After Ampure bead purification, the roughly 650 bp TCR product was size-selected on a 2% E-gel SizeSelection system. Before pooling, libraries had their quality checked on a Bioanalyzer, their concentration measured with Qubit, and their quantity determined with the Kapa Library Quantification kit. Libraries were sequenced paired-end 2 x 150 bp on an Illumina HiSeq 2500. To increase sequence diversity, roughly 24-31% phiX was spiked into each library pool. The authors' analysis ran thus. Quality-filtered reads were processed with the UMI-based MiGEC pipeline, which removed over 80% of raw TCR sequences during error correction. VDJ genes were aligned to IMGT germline references, and each clonotype was defined by a unique CDR3 amino acid sequence together with V-J genes. VDJtools evaluated clonal expansion, Shannon diversity and CDR3 relatedness (CalcPairwiseDistances, ClusterSamples); CLCbio workbench built phylogenetic trees. Expanded clones were defined as having at least 8 unique UMIs, based on coefficient-of-variation modelling across technical triplicates. TCRdb reran the public reads through fastp at Q25 and MiXCR, keeping productive beta chains. A single entry per CDR3 protein holds the most common genes and DNA from its merged rows. These V and J calls originate from TCRdb's pipeline instead of the authors' own analysis. The sample contains about 44,000 distinct CDR3 sequences, 20% to 25% of them found a single time. The ten largest make up 4% to 5.5% of the sample.

The chain is assembled from TRBV12-3 or TRBV12-4 and TRBJ2-5; 6 matching bases give a weak D call of TRBD1. The sequence came from a man aged 55 to 70 with HTLV-1-associated myelopathy (HAM/TSP). The source material was PBMCs. The DNA sequence follows: TGTGCCAGCAGTTACCCCGGGACAAATAGGGGAGAGACCCAGTACTTC. This encodes CASSYPGTNRGETQYF.